This T cell receptor beta chain was captured by sequencing in a study of graft-versus-host responses after intestinal transplantation. Data came from immunoSEQ multiplex PCR; TCRdb stores just in-frame clones and leaves some out. The sample includes approximately 99,000 clones, about nine tenths of them seen just once. Per germline, CDR1 SEHNR and CDR2 FQNEAQ (reference sequence). The junction had 6 bases not matched to a gene; V was cut back by 3 bases and J by 7 bases. CDR3 length: 14 amino acids. Notes on this clone: Its target is not known.

General study findings and limits: High graft-versus-host to host-versus-graft clonal ratios were found in allografts of patients who had graft-donor T cell macrochimerism.

This sample comprised unstimulated CD4+ T cells sorted from spleen or lymph node cells, obtained before transplant. This TCR came from a human donor who was the organ donor for an intestinal transplant. The V call is TRBV7-9, the J call TRBJ1-1; 9 bases align to TRBD1. CDR3: CASSFSGQGLEAFF. CDR3 coding DNA: TGTGCCAGCAGCTTCTCGGGACAGGGACTTGAAGCTTTCTTT.